This is a list of T cell receptor beta chains from one sample in a study of T cells after yellow fever vaccination. MiXCR was run by TCRdb on the 5' RACE reads, yielding one entry per CDR3 protein. The sample holds approximately 110,000 distinct CDR3 sequences; 7.4% are singletons and the top ten take 2.5%. This specimen was CD4+ T cells sorted from PBMCs, taken less than 11 days after the first yellow fever vaccination. The receptors were sampled from a young man who received the YFV17D yellow fever vaccine. The CDR3 runs from the conserved cysteine through the conserved F or W. A D gene is named only where the DNA matches it firmly. Some rows mark clone size as missing; the rest say once, few, many or name a class of expanded clone.

>TRBJ2-1|-|many|TRBV5-1
TGCGCCAGCAGCTTGGCCCAACATTTGGGCAATGAGCAGTTCTTC
CASSLAQHLGNEQFF
>TRBJ2-5|TRBD2|many|TRBV5-1
TGCGCCAGCAGCTCCCGCCTGACTAGCGGGGAACAAGAGACCCAGTACTTC
CASSSRLTSGEQETQYF
>TRBJ1-1|-|many|TRBV7-6
TGTGCCAGCAGCTTAGGGGCAACGAACACTGAAGCTTTCTTT
CASSLGATNTEAFF
>TRBJ2-5|TRBD2|-|TRBV7-8
TGTGCCAGCAGCACCGGGACTAGTCAAGAGACCCAGTACTTC
CASSTGTSQETQYF
>TRBJ1-4|TRBD1|few|TRBV19
TGTGCCAGTAGACTACTGGGGGGGACAGACAAGTCGAAACTGTTTTTT
CASRLLGGTDKSKLFF
>TRBJ2-5|-|many|TRBV6-1
TGTGCCAGCAGGGTCTGGCTAGAGGAGACCCAGTACTTC
CASRVWLEETQYF
>TRBJ1-3|-|many|TRBV3-1
TGTGCCAGCAGCCCGGGGGGCCTTGGAAACACCATATATTTT
CASSPGGLGNTIYF
>TRBJ1-5|-|many|TRBV6-1
TGTGCCAGCAGAGACGACAGTTTCGCGAGCAATCAGCCCCAGCATTTT
CASRDDSFASNQPQHF
>TRBJ2-3|TRBD2|many|TRBV27
TGTGCCAGCAGTTTCGTAGCGGGGGTGGATACGCAGTATTTT
CASSFVAGVDTQYF
>TRBJ2-1|-|few|TRBV2
TGTGCCAGCACCCCTCGGGGCTACAATGAGCAGTTCTTC
CASTPRGYNEQFF
>TRBJ2-6|TRBD1|many|TRBV12-3/TRBV12-4
TGTGCCAGCAGACCGGGACAGGGGGCGTCTGGGGCCAACGTCCTGACTTTC
CASRPGQGASGANVLTF
>TRBJ2-2|TRBD2|many|TRBV7-9
TGTGCCAGCAGACCTGGACTAGCGGGCACCGGGGAGCTGTTTTTT
CASRPGLAGTGELFF
>TRBJ1-2|-|many|TRBV18
TGTGCCAGCTCACCACAGGCAGGGCAGATCACCTTC
CASSPQAGQITF
>TRBJ2-5|TRBD1|many|TRBV2
TGTGCCAGCGGAGTCAGGGGGCCCCAGTACTTC
CASGVRGPQYF
>TRBJ2-7|-|few|TRBV15
TGTGCCACCAGCAGATCTGACACAGGGTCATTCGCCTACGAGCAGTACTTC
CATSRSDTGSFAYEQYF
>TRBJ2-1|TRBD1|-|TRBV5-4
TGTGCCAGCAGCTTAGGGGGCAGTCTCGCTATGGGGCAGTTCTTC
CASSLGGSLAMGQFF
>TRBJ1-2|-|many|TRBV5-1
TGCGCCAGCAGCTTGGTATCGCAGGTGGGCTATGGCTACACCTTC
CASSLVSQVGYGYTF
>TRBJ1-6|TRBD1|few|TRBV6-2/TRBV6-3
TGTGCCAGCAGTTCAGGATCGACAGGGAATAATTCACCCCTCCACTTT
CASSSGSTGNNSPLHF
>TRBJ2-3|-|many|TRBV7-2
TGTGCCAGCACTGAGGTCGGGGCCCGCACAGATACGCAGTATTTT
CASTEVGARTDTQYF
>TRBJ1-6|-|many|TRBV7-9
TGTGCCAGCAGTTCCGGCGAATATAATTCACCCCTCCACTTT
CASSSGEYNSPLHF
>TRBJ1-6|-|many|TRBV11-2
TGTGCCAGCAGCGTTGAAGGACAGCACCTACTTCAGAATTCACCCCTCCACTTT
CASSVEGQHLLQNSPLHF
>TRBJ2-5|TRBD2|few|TRBV10-3
TGTGCCATCCGGTCGGGAGGCGGGGACCAAGAGACCCAGTACTTC
CAIRSGGGDQETQYF
>TRBJ2-3|TRBD1|many|TRBV7-9
TGTGCCACCTCAGTCGGGACAGCTAGCACAGATACGCAGTATTTT
CATSVGTASTDTQYF
>TRBJ2-1|-|many|TRBV6-1
TGTGCCAGCTCAAAGCCGGGGTTCGCCGGGAATGAGCAGTTCTTC
CASSKPGFAGNEQFF
>TRBJ1-2|-|many|TRBV6-6
TGTGCCAGCAGTGCCGACAGAAACTATGGCTACACCTTC
CASSADRNYGYTF
>TRBJ1-1|-|many|TRBV4-1
TGCGCCAGCAGCACACCCTGGGGGGCGAACACTGAAGCTTTCTTT
CASSTPWGANTEAFF
>TRBJ1-2|-|many|TRBV5-1
TGCGCCAGCAGCTTGAGGACAGCTTATGGCTACACCTTC
CASSLRTAYGYTF
>TRBJ1-5|-|-|TRBV10-3
TGTGCCATCAGTGACAGGGCCAGCCAGGATAGCAATCAGCCCCAGCATTTT
CAISDRASQDSNQPQHF
>TRBJ2-5|-|many|TRBV5-1
TGCGCCAGCAGCTTCCTAGCGCAATCGCAAGAGACCCAGTACTTC
CASSFLAQSQETQYF
>TRBJ1-3|-|many|TRBV14
TGTGCCAGCAGCCGGACTTCTTTACACTTCTCTGGAAACACCATATATTTT
CASSRTSLHFSGNTIYF
>TRBJ2-7|TRBD2|-|TRBV19
TGTGCCAGTAGTACAATAAAGACGGGGACTATTGGTTACGAGCAGTACTTC
CASSTIKTGTIGYEQYF
>TRBJ1-6|-|-|TRBV30
TGTGCCTGGAGTGTAGGGCAACAGGGCGCCAATTCACCCCTCCACTTT
CAWSVGQQGANSPLHF
>TRBJ2-7|-|many|TRBV7-3
TGTGCCAGCAGCTTAAACAGGGACGAGCAGTACTTC
CASSLNRDEQYF
>TRBJ1-2|TRBD1|few|TRBV20-1
TGCAGTGCTAGGACAGGGTATGGCTACACCTTC
CSARTGYGYTF
>TRBJ2-7|-|many|TRBV2
TGTGCCAGCAGTGGAGTGTGGGCCAGACATTACGAGCAGTACTTC
CASSGVWARHYEQYF
>TRBJ2-1|TRBD2|-|TRBV7-2
TGTGCCAGCTCCACTAGCGGGGGGGCCCATGAGCAGTTCTTC
CASSTSGGAHEQFF
>TRBJ2-5|-|many|TRBV5-1
TGCGCCAGCAGCTTGGTCTTTAGGGCCCAAGAGACCCAGTACTTC
CASSLVFRAQETQYF
>TRBJ1-2|TRBD1|-|TRBV27
TGTGCCAGCAGTTTATCGGGACAGATCTATGGCTACACCTTC
CASSLSGQIYGYTF
>TRBJ2-7|-|-|TRBV12-3/TRBV12-4
TGTGCCAGCAGTTTAAGGGACACACCTTACGAGCAGTACTTC
CASSLRDTPYEQYF
>TRBJ1-2|-|many|TRBV6-5
TGTGCCAGCACCCCGGGCGAAAACTATGGCTACACCTTC
CASTPGENYGYTF
>TRBJ1-5|TRBD1|many|TRBV20-1
TGCAGTGCTAGAACCAGGGGGGATCAGCCCCAGCATTTT
CSARTRGDQPQHF
>TRBJ2-4|TRBD1|once|TRBV28
TGTGCCAGTCAGGGGGCGTGGGTTGCAAACATTCAGTACTTC
CASQGAWVANIQYF